This record covers a single T cell receptor beta chain. Its cognate antigen is unknown. The CDR3 carries no conserved terminal phenylalanine or tryptophan, so it likely arises from a read error. TCRdb called the PCR reads again in MiXCR, with one record for every CDR3 protein. The repertoire holds 85,000 to 120,000 distinct CDR3 sequences, with under 40% as singletons. Naive CD8 library inputs spanned about 18,000 to 1,100,000 sorted cells and 10%, 30% or 50% RNA. The data were obtained in a study of molecular identifiers for immune sequencing clone quantification. General study findings and limits: Over 98% of effector molecules, but under 1% in naive cells, were held by clones with more than 20 RNA copies.

Germline lookup yields CDR1 SEHNR and CDR2 FQNEAQ (reference sequence). There are 13 residues in the CDR3. The sequenced sample consisted of naive CD8+ T cells from blood, with Jurkat cell RNA spiked in. Subset of the sample: FACS-sorted CD8+CD4-CCR7+CD45RA+ naive T cells. The chain combines TRBV7-9 with TRBJ1-1; no clear D. The clonotype originates from a human donor in good health. Some libraries in this study had Jurkat cell RNA spiked in. The CDR3 bases are TGTGCCAGCAGCCCGCACCTGGGCGCTGATGCTTTCTTA. Translated, it gives CASSPHLGADAFL.